This T cell receptor beta chain was sequenced during a study of blood T cells in healthy people across ages. The authors ran a second PCR of 7 to 11 cycles using a sample-barcoded 5' primer and a J-beta primer mix. Each TCR beta cDNA got a 12-nucleotide random molecular identifier. In TCRdb, the 5' RACE reads were re-called with MiXCR into one record per CDR3 protein. The sample consists of over 450,000 distinct CDR3 sequences, under 30% of them appearing once. These data were also reused for a study on T cells of mothers and their children. That paper states: All extracted RNA went into cDNA synthesis, about 1.4 ug per 15 ul.

The sample comprised blood. The receptor was derived from a boy younger than 18 in good health.

The CDR3 sequence is CASSPALAGLGTQYF. CDR3 DNA sequence: TGTGCCAGCAGTCCGGCGCTAGCGGGGTTGGGGACCCAGTACTTC. V and J are TRBV12-3 or TRBV12-4 and TRBJ2-5, with TRBD2 matching 9 bases. The CDR3 spans 15 residues. V shed 5 bases, J shed 7 bases, and the junction held 11 bases outside the gene matches.